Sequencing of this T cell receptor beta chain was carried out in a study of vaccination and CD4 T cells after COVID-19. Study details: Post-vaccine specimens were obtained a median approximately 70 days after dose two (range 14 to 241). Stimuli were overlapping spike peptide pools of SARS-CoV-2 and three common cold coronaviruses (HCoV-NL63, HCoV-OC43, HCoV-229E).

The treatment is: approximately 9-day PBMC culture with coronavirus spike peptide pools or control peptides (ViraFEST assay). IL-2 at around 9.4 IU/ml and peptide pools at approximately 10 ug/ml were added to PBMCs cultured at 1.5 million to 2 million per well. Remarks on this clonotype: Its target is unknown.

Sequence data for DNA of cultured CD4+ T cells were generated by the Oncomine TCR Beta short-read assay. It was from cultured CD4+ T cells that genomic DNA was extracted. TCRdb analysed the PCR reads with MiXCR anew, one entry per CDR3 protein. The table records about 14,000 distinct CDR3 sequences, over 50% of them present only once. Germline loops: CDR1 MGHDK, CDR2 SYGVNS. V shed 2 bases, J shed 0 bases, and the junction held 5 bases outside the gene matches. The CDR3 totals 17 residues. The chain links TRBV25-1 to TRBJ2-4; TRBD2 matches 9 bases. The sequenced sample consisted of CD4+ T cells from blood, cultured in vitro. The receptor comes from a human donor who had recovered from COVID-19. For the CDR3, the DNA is TGTGCCAGCAGTGAACGAGCGGGGGGCCTAGCCAAAAACATTCAGTACTTC. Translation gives CASSERAGGLAKNIQYF. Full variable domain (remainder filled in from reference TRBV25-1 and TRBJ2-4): EADIYQTPRYLVIGTGKKITLECSQTMGHDKMYWYQQDPGMELHLIHYSYGVNSTEKGDLSSESTVSRIRTEHFPLTLESARPSHTSQYLCASSERAGGLAKNIQYFGAGTRLSVL.